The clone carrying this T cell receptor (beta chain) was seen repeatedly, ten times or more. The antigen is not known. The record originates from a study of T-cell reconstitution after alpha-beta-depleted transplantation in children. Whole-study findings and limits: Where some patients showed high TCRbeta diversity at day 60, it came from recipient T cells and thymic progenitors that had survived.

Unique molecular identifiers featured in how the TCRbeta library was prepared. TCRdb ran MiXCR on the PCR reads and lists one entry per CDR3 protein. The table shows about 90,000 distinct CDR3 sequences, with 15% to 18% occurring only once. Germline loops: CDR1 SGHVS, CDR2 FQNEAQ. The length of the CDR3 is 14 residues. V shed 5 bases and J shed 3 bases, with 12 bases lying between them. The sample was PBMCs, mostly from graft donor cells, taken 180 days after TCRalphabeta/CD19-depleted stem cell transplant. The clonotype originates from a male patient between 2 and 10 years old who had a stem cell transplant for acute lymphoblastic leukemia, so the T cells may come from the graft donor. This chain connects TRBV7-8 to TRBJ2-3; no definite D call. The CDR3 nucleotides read TGTGCCAGCAGCCCTTTAGAATGGACAGATACGCAGTATTTT. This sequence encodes CASSPLEWTDTQYF.